The clone carrying this T cell receptor (beta chain) was observed a handful of times. Its antigen is undetermined. One end of the junction fails to match germline, which may point to a read error. The data stem from a study of metastatic and nonmetastatic thyroid tumors. As for the study in general: Samples came from malignant and benign thyroid patients, and repertoires were compared across blood and tumor or nodule tissue.

Thyroid surgery was preceded by no treatment in any patient. Overall study results and limits: Reportedly, malignant thyroid tumors had significantly higher TCR beta diversity than benign nodules, in blood and tumor.

The V gene's germline CDR1 is SSHAT and CDR2 FNYEAQ (reference sequence). The CDR3 runs to 15 residues. The authors' processing: Building a distant-metastasis classifier for papillary thyroid cancer drew on CDR3 differences across clinicopathological groups. TCRdb ran MiXCR on the PCR reads. It is TCRdb's table, rather than the study itself, that gives the V and J calls and clone size. Here the sample spans 14,000 to 15,000 clones, less than 4.5% being singletons. The specimen was tumor tissue. The V and J genes are TRBV7-7 and TRBJ2-1; TRBD2 is a possible D gene (5 bases). This sequence was found in a female donor with papillary thyroid cancer or a benign thyroid nodule (not recorded which). Some clones in this sample may be carry-over from other donors' samples. The CDR3 bases are TGTGCTAGCATCTTAGGTAGAGGGTACTACAATGAGCAGTTCTTC. Translating it yields CASILGRGYYNEQFF.